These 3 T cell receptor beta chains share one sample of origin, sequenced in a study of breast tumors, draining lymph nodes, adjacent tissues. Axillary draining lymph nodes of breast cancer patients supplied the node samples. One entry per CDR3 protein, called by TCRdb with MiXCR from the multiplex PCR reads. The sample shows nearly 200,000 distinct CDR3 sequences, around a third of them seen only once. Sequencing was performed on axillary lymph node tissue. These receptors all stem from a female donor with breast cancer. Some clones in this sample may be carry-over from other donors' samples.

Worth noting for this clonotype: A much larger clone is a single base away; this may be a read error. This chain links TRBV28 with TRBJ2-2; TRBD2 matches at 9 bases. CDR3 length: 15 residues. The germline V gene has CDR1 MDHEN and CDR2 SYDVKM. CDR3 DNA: TGTGCCAACAGTTTTGGCGGGAGGGCCTCTCGGGAGCTGTTTTTT. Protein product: CANSFGGRASRELFF.

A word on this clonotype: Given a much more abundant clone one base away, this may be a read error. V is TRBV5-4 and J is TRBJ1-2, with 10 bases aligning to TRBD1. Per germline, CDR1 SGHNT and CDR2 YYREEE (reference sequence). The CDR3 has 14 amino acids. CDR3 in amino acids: CVSSFETGGGGYTF. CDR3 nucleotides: TGTGTCAGCAGCTTTGAGACAGGGGGCGGGGGCTACACCTTC.

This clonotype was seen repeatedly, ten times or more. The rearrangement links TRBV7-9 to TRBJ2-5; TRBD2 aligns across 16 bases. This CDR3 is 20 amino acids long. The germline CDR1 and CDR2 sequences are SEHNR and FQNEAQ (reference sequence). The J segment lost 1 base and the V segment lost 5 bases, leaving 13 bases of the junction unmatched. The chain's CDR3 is CASSPSSGTSGRGAQETQYF. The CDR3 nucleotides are TGTGCCAGCAGCCCATCCTCCGGGACTAGCGGGAGGGGGGCCCAAGAGACCCAGTACTTC.